Following are 31 T cell receptor beta chains from one sample sequenced in a study of T cell responses to AZD1222 COVID-19 vaccine. TCRdb keeps only in-frame clones here, not all; method: immunoSEQ multiplex PCR. Of some 150,000 clones in the sample, approximately 88% were seen once. The sample in question was peripheral blood, obtained on day 0 of MenACWY control vaccination. The receptors originated from an adult in good health.

Here the CDR3 reads CASSFDPGRHSGNTIYF. The CDR3 coding sequence is TGTGCCAGCAGCTTTGATCCGGGCCGTCACTCTGGAAACACCATATATTTT. This rearrangement joins TRBV7-2 to TRBJ1-3; D unclear. The germline CDR1 and CDR2 sequences are SGHTA and FQGNSA. The CDR3 is 17 residues long. V was pared by 3 bases and J by 0 bases, with 15 bases between.

The chain uses TRBV28 and TRBJ1-1, with D tentatively TRBD1 (6 bases). The ends were cut back, 3 bases at V and 5 bases at J, with 16 bases in the middle. This CDR3 spans 15 amino acids. The germline gives CDR1 MDHEN, CDR2 SYDVKM. The CDR3 DNA is TGTGCCAGCAGTTTGGGGGGGCCCTTGAGAACTGAAGCTTTCTTT. Translation gives CASSLGGPLRTEAFF.

The chain is built from TRBV25-1 and TRBJ1-1; perhaps TRBD1 as D (5 bases). The CDR3 contains 14 residues. V was pared by 0 bases and J by 7 bases, with 12 bases between. Germline-derived CDR1 and CDR2 are MGHDK and SYGVNS. CDR3 amino acids: CASSEYRDDGEAFF. The CDR3 DNA reads TGTGCCAGCAGTGAATACCGGGACGACGGTGAAGCTTTCTTT.

This chain uses TRBV28 with TRBJ2-7; TRBD1 agrees at 9 bases. CDR1 is MDHEN, CDR2 SYDVKM, per germline. Trimming cost V 1 base and J 5 bases; bases outside gene matches: 3. The CDR3 is made up of 14 amino acids. CDR3 sequence: CASSLSGTGNEQYF. The CDR3 DNA follows: TGTGCCAGCAGTTTATCAGGGACAGGGAACGAGCAGTACTTC.

This sequence joins TRBV7-2 and TRBJ2-2, with D unclear. The CDR3 is made up of 16 amino acids. Trimming took 3 bases from V and 1 from J, leaving 12 bases between them. Germline CDR1 and CDR2: SGHTA and FQGNSA. The CDR3 DNA sequence: TGTGCCAGCAGCTTCCGTTGGGGTGTGAACACCGGGGAGCTGTTTTTT. Amino acids: CASSFRWGVNTGELFF.

This clone has a handful of counts. This chain uses TRBV4-1 with TRBJ2-3; the D is unclear. The CDR3 consists of 14 residues. Deletions cut 0 bases from V and 4 bases from J, with 8 bases between. CDR1 and CDR2 from the germline V gene are MGHRA and YSYEKL. The CDR3 nucleotides are TGCGCCAGCAGCCAAGAGTCTCGTTCAGATACGCAGTATTTT. Its translation is CASSQESRSDTQYF.

The gene calls are TRBV4-3 and TRBJ2-7, with 9 positions matching TRBD2. CDR1 is LGHNA, CDR2 YSLEER, per germline. This CDR3 contains 17 residues. V was clipped by 2 bases and J by 5 bases; unmatched bases: 13. The CDR3 DNA sequence: TGCGCCAGCAGCCAAATGGTGTGGCTAGCGGGATCTGACGAGCAGTACTTC. Translating gives CASSQMVWLAGSDEQYF.

This chain uses TRBV28 with TRBJ2-1; 7 nucleotides line up with TRBD2. Germline CDR1 reads MDHEN; CDR2 reads SYDVKM. Trimming removed 10 bases from V and 0 bases from J; junction bases left unmatched: 9. The CDR3 is made up of 15 amino acids. The CDR3 sequence: CATLLGGSSYNEQFF. The CDR3 nucleotides read TGTGCCACCCTCCTTGGCGGGAGCTCCTACAATGAGCAGTTCTTC.

This clone was counted a single time. The rearrangement links TRBV6-5 to TRBJ1-1, with D uncertain. CDR1 and CDR2 (germline): MNHEY, SVGAGI. V gave up 5 bases and J gave up 2 bases, with 9 bases separating them. This CDR3 has 13 residues. Written as DNA, the CDR3 is TGTGCCAGCAGTCCCCTAATAAACACTGAAGCTTTCTTT. This encodes CASSPLINTEAFF.

J is TRBJ1-2 and V is TRBV19; D gene unclear. Germline V gene sequence: CDR1 LNHDA, CDR2 SQIVND (reference sequence). The CDR3 runs to 12 residues. The germline V and J ends were trimmed by 8 bases and 4 bases, with 11 bases remaining between them. Written as DNA, the CDR3 is TGTGCCAGTTTAGAGATTCCCTATGGCTACACCTTC. It specifies CASLEIPYGYTF.

DNA of the CDR3: TGCGCCAGCCGCGGGGGGGCTAAGCAAGAGACCCAGTACTTC. Its translation is CASRGGAKQETQYF. This chain connects TRBV5-1 to TRBJ2-5; TRBD2 agrees at 9 bases. Germline V gene lookup returns CDR1 SGHRS and CDR2 YFSETQ. The CDR3 is made up of 14 amino acids. J lost 2 bases, V lost 7 bases, and 6 bases had no gene match.

In its sample, this clone was seen once. The chain recombines TRBV5-1 with TRBJ1-4; D gene ambiguous. Germline loops: CDR1 SGHRS, CDR2 YFSETQ. The CDR3 has 16 amino acids. V was cut by 5 bases and J by 0 bases, with 14 bases left in between. CDR3 in DNA: TGCGCCAGCAGTCAATCCGGACGGTCAACTAATGAAAAACTGTTTTTT. Translation gives CASSQSGRSTNEKLFF.

J is TRBJ1-1 and V is TRBV2; tentatively, D is TRBD1 (5 bases). V lost 3 bases and J 1 base, leaving 12 bases between the germline ends. Germline CDR1 reads SNHLY; CDR2 reads FYNNEI. This CDR3 spans 15 amino acids. The CDR3, as DNA: TGTGCCAGCAGTGACCCCCTAGGGGCGAACACTGAAGCTTTCTTT. Encoded protein: CASSDPLGANTEAFF.

The chain has TRBV5-4 and TRBJ1-2; 10 bases match TRBD1. Germline V lookup: CDR1 SGHNT, CDR2 YYREEE (reference sequence). Trimming removed 4 bases from V and 3 bases from J; junction bases left unmatched: 6. The CDR3 has 15 residues. CDR3 protein: CASSRQGAGDYGYTF. CDR3 in DNA: TGTGCCAGCAGCCGACAGGGGGCGGGAGACTATGGCTACACCTTC. Full variable domain (missing parts from reference TRBV5-4 and TRBJ1-2): ETGVTQSPTHLIKTRGQQVTLRCSSQSGHNTVSWYQQALGQGPQFIFQYYREEENGRGNFPPRFSGLQFPNYSSELNVNALELDDSALYLCASSRQGAGDYGYTFGSGTRLTVV.

J is TRBJ1-2 and V is TRBV9, with D possibly TRBD1 on 5 matching bases. V was clipped by 0 bases and J by 5 bases, with 14 bases between them. Germline CDR1 and CDR2: SGDLS and YYNGEE. CDR3 length: 15 amino acids. CDR3 bases: TGTGCCAGCAGCGTAGTTGCAGGGAGCGTATATGGCTACACCTTC. This translates into CASSVVAGSVYGYTF.

This clone was picked up a small number of times. The chain recombines TRBV12-3 or TRBV12-4 with TRBJ1-2, with unresolved D. The CDR3 totals 11 residues. The V end lost 2 bases, the J end lost 2 bases, and 0 bases lay between the germline ends. DNA of the CDR3: TGTGCCAGCAGTTTAAACTATGGCTACACCTTC. Translating it yields CASSLNYGYTF.

The V call is TRBV6-5, the J call TRBJ2-1; tentatively, D is TRBD2 (6 bases). Germline CDR1 reads MNHEY; CDR2 reads SVGAGI. The CDR3 loop spans 15 amino acids. Trimming removed 0 bases from V and 6 bases from J, with 12 bases in between. The DNA of the CDR3 is TGTGCCAGCAGTTACTCCGGGGGAGGTCGCAATGAGCAGTTCTTC. It specifies CASSYSGGGRNEQFF.

This rearrangement joins TRBV29-1 to TRBJ1-1; 9 bases agree with TRBD1. V shed 6 bases, J shed 5 bases, and the junction held 7 bases outside the gene matches. CDR3 length: 13 residues. Germline CDR1 and CDR2: SQVTM and ANQGSEA. CDR3 amino acids: CSVHRGRRTEAFF. The DNA of the CDR3 is TGCAGCGTCCACAGGGGGCGGCGAACTGAAGCTTTCTTT. Combining the CDR3 with reference TRBV29-1 and TRBJ1-1 gives the whole variable domain SAVISQKPSRDICQRGTSLTIQCQVDSQVTMMFWYRQQPGQSLTLIATANQGSEATYESGFVIDKFPISRPNLTFSTLTVSNMSPEDSSIYLCSVHRGRRTEAFFGQGTRLTVV.

This clone was seen a single time. An end of the junction does not agree with germline; a read error may underlie this. Other DNA sequences from this sample encode an identical CDR3 as well. This chain links TRBV5-1 with TRBJ1-2; 10 bases line up with TRBD1. Germline lookup yields CDR1 SGHRS and CDR2 YFSETQ. The CDR3 has 16 amino acids. The CDR3 DNA is TGCGCCAGCAGCTTGGAGTACGGGACAGGGGACTATGGCTACACCTTT. This codes for CASSLEYGTGDYGYTF.

Here the CDR3 reads CASRKDNEQFF. The CDR3 DNA reads TGTGCCAGCAGGAAGGACAATGAGCAGTTCTTC. The chain joins TRBV6-5 to TRBJ2-1; D is unclear. Germline values: CDR1 MNHEY, CDR2 SVGAGI. The V and J ends lost 6 bases and 5 bases respectively, with 5 bases between them. CDR3 length: 11 amino acids.

This clone has a single count. This CDR3 is CASSPTGSNQPQHF. The CDR3 nucleotides read TGTGCCAGCAGCCCCACGGGGAGCAATCAGCCCCAGCATTTT. The chain employs TRBV7-2 and TRBJ1-5; D remains ambiguous. CDR1 is SGHTA and CDR2 is FQGNSA in the germline V gene. V was trimmed by 5 bases and J by 1 base, leaving 9 bases between them. The CDR3 consists of 14 residues.

This sequence joins TRBV21-1 and TRBJ2-5; the table's D call, TRBD1, has no DNA check behind it. TRBV21-1 is a recognized pseudogene. CDR3 length: 15 residues. The CDR3 DNA reads TGTGCCAGCAGCTTATGCCGGGACAATCGGAAGACCCCAAACTTC. This sequence encodes CASSLCRDNRKTPNF.

This sequence joins TRBV7-3 and TRBJ2-2; 7 nucleotides match TRBD2. After removal of 5 bases from V and 6 bases from J, the junction contained 12 bases not matched to a gene. The germline V gene encodes CDR1 SGHTA and CDR2 FQGTGA. CDR3 length: 16 amino acids. CDR3 loop: CASSPSGVAGAGELFF. The DNA for the CDR3 is TGTGCCAGCAGCCCAAGCGGGGTAGCAGGAGCCGGGGAGCTGTTTTTT.

This clone was seen only once. The V and J genes are TRBV28 and TRBJ2-7; possibly TRBD2 for D (6 bases). Trimming removed 7 bases at V and 3 bases at J, with 13 bases between. The germline V gene encodes CDR1 MDHEN and CDR2 SYDVKM. The CDR3 spans 13 residues. CDR3: CASTRLGDYEQYF. Written as DNA, the CDR3 is TGTGCCAGCACGAGACTAGGAGACTACGAGCAGTACTTC. Full variable domain (rest looked up from reference TRBV28 and TRBJ2-7): DVKVTQSSRYLVKRTGEKVFLECVQDMDHENMFWYRQDPGLGLRLIYFSYDVKMKEKGDIPEGYSVSREKKERFSLILESASTNQTSMYLCASTRLGDYEQYFGPGTRLTVT.

The J gene is TRBJ2-1, the V gene TRBV2; D is possibly TRBD2 (5 bases). CDR3 size: 14 residues. CDR1 is SNHLY, CDR2 FYNNEI, per germline. Trimming pared 5 bases from V and 11 bases from J, leaving 19 bases between. CDR3 DNA: TGTGCCAGCAGTCGTCCGGGAACCTTCGTTCAGCAGTTCTTC. It translates to CASSRPGTFVQQFF. Full variable domain (remainder filled in from reference TRBV2 and TRBJ2-1): EPEVTQTPSHQVTQMGQEVILRCVPISNHLYFYWYRQILGQKVEFLVSFYNNEISEKSEIFDDQFSVERPDGSNFTLKIRSTKLEDSAMYFCASSRPGTFVQQFFGPGTRLTVL.

CDR3 bases: TGTGCCAGCAGCGTAGATGGAGGGGTCTATGGCTACACCTTC. This codes for CASSVDGGVYGYTF. This chain uses TRBV9 with TRBJ1-2, with D perhaps TRBD1 (5 bases). V was clipped by 0 bases and J by 4 bases, with 10 bases between them. The germline V gene encodes CDR1 SGDLS and CDR2 YYNGEE. This CDR3 spans 14 amino acids.

This sequence joins TRBV30 and TRBJ1-4; possibly TRBD1 for D (6 bases). CDR1 and CDR2 (germline): GTSNPN, SVGIG (reference sequence). The ends were cut back, 4 bases at V and 6 bases at J, with 12 bases in the middle. The CDR3 has 13 residues. The CDR3 is CAWTRGSHEKLFF. In DNA, the CDR3 is TGTGCCTGGACCAGGGGTTCGCATGAAAAACTGTTTTTT. The entire variable domain, with the rest obtained from reference TRBV30 and TRBJ1-4, is as follows: SQTIHQWPATLVQPVGSPLSLECTVEGTSNPNLYWYRQAAGRGLQLLFYSVGIGQISSEVPQNLSASRPQDRQFILSSKKLLLSDSGFYLCAWTRGSHEKLFFGSGTQLSVL.

This clone was picked up one time. J is TRBJ2-1 and V is TRBV5-6, with a weak D call TRBD2 (6 bases). The germline gives CDR1 SGHDT, CDR2 YYEEEE. The CDR3 runs 13 residues. With 4 bases removed from V and 4 bases from J, the gap between germline ends came to 9 bases. For the CDR3, the DNA is TGTGCCAGCAGCGCCGGGACTTACAATGAGCAGTTCTTC. Its translation: CASSAGTYNEQFF. The full variable domain, with the rest looked up from reference TRBV5-6 and TRBJ2-1, is DAGVTQSPTHLIKTRGQQVTLRCSPKSGHDTVSWYQQALGQGPQFIFQYYEEEERQRGNFPDRFSGHQFPNYSSELNVNALLLGDSALYLCASSAGTYNEQFFGPGTRLTVL.

This clone has just a few counts. The rearrangement links TRBV10-3 to TRBJ1-2; weak D call: TRBD1 (5 bases). This CDR3 region has 15 residues. The V gene's germline CDR1 is ENHRY and CDR2 SYGVKD. The V and J ends lost 10 bases and 5 bases respectively, with 23 bases between them. This CDR3 reads CATIEVPGLPYGYTF. CDR3 nucleotide sequence: TGTGCCACCATCGAAGTCCCAGGGCTACCTTATGGCTACACCTTC.

The chain uses TRBV19 and TRBJ1-2, with 9 bases lining up with TRBD1. Germline V gene lookup returns CDR1 LNHDA and CDR2 SQIVND (reference sequence). With V trimmed by 5 bases and J by 5 bases, 9 bases remained unmatched. CDR3 length: 15 residues. CDR3 in amino acids: CASSGSWDRVYGYTF. The CDR3 DNA reads TGTGCCAGTAGTGGAAGCTGGGACAGGGTTTATGGCTACACCTTC.

The chain links TRBV9 to TRBJ2-1; D is unclear. Germline CDR1 reads SGDLS; CDR2 reads YYNGEE. Trimming pared 4 bases from V and 6 bases from J, leaving 8 bases between. The CDR3 has 12 amino acids. The DNA of the CDR3 is TGTGCCAGCAGCTACGGTGGCAATGAGCAGTTCTTC. Protein sequence: CASSYGGNEQFF.